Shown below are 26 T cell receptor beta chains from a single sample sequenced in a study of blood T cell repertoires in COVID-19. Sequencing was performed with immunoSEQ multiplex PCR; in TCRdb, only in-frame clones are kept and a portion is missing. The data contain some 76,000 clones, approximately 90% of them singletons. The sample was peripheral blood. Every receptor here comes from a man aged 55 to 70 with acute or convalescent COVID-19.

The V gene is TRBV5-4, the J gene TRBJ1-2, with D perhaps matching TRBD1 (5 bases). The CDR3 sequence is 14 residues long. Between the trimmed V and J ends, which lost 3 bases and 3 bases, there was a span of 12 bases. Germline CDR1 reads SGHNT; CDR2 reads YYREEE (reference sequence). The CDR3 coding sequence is TGTGCCAGCAGCTCCGAATCGGGGGACTATGGCTACACCTTC. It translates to CASSSESGDYGYTF.

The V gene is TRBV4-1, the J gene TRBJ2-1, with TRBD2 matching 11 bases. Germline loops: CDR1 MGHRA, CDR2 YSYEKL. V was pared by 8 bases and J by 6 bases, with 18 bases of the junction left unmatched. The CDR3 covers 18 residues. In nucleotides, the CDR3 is TGCGCCAGCCGACAAAGGATTAGCGGGAGGGGTTTGGGCAATGAGCAGTTCTTC. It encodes CASRQRISGRGLGNEQFF.

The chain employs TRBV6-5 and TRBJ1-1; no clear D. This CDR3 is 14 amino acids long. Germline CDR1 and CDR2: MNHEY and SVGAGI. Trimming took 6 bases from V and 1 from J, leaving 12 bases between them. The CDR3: CASSLLSWNTEAFF. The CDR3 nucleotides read TGTGCCAGCAGCCTACTTTCGTGGAACACTGAAGCTTTCTTT.

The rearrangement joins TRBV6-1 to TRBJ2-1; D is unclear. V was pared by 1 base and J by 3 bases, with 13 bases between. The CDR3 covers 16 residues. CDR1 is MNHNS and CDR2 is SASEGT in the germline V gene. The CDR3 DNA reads TGTGCCAGCAGTGAAGAGCAACAGATTAACTACAATGAGCAGTTCTTC. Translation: CASSEEQQINYNEQFF.

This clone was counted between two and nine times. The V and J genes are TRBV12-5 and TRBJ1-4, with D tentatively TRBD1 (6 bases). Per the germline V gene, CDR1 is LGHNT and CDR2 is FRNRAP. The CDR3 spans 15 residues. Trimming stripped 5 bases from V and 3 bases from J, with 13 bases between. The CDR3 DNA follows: TGTGCTAGTGGTCCTAGGGGGGGAGCTAATGAAAAACTGTTTTTT. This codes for CASGPRGGANEKLFF.

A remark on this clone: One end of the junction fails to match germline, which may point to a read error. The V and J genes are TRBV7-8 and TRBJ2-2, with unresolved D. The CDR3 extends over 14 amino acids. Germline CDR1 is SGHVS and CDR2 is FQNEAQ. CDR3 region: CASILLGGTGELFF. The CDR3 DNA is TGTGCCAGCATCTTACTCGGCGGAACCGGGGAGCTGTTTTTT.

Here the CDR3 reads CATTGSDEQFF. As DNA, the CDR3 is TGTGCCACCACAGGGAGCGATGAGCAGTTCTTC. The V gene is TRBV10-3, the J gene TRBJ2-1; TRBD1 is a possible D gene (6 bases). This CDR3 has 11 amino acids. Germline loops: CDR1 ENHRY, CDR2 SYGVKD. Trimming took off 10 bases at V and 8 bases at J, with 12 bases between the two ends.

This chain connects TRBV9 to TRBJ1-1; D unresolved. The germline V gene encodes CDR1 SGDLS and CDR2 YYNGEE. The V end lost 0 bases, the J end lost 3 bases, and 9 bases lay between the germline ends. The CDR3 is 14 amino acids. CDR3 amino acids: CASSVGLGDTEAFF. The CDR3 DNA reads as TGTGCCAGCAGCGTAGGGTTGGGAGACACTGAAGCTTTCTTT. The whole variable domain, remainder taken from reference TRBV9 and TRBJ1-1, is DSGVTQTPKHLITATGQRVTLRCSPRSGDLSVYWYQQSLDQGLQFLIQYYNGEERAKGNILERFSAQQFPDLHSELNLSSLELGDSALYFCASSVGLGDTEAFFGQGTRLTVV.

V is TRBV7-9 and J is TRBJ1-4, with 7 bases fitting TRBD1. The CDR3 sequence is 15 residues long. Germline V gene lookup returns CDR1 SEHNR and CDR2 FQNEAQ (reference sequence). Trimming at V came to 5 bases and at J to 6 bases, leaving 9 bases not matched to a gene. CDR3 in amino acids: CASSLNRGGDEKLFF. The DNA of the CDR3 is TGTGCCAGCAGCCTAAACAGGGGAGGAGATGAAAAACTGTTTTTT. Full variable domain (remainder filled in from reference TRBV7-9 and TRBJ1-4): DTGVSQNPRHKITKRGQNVTFRCDPISEHNRLYWYRQTLGQGPEFLTYFQNEAQLEKSRLLSDRFSAERPKGSFSTLEIQRTEQGDSAMYLCASSLNRGGDEKLFFGSGTQLSVL.

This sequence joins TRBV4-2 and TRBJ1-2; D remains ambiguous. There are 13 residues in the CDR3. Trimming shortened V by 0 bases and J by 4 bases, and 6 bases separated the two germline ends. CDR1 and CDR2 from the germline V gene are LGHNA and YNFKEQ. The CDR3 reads CASSQDLFYGYTF. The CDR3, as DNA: TGTGCCAGCAGCCAAGATTTATTCTATGGCTACACCTTC.

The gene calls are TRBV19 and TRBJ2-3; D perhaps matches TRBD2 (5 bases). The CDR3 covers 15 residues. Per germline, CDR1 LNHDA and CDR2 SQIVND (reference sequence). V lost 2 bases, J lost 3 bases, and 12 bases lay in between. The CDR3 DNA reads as TGTGCCAGTAGTATACATACTAGGAGTACAGATACGCAGTATTTT. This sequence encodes CASSIHTRSTDTQYF. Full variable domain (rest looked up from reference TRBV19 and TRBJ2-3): DGGITQSPKYLFRKEGQNVTLSCEQNLNHDAMYWYRQDPGQGLRLIYYSQIVNDFQKGDIAEGYSVSREKKESFPLTVTSAQKNPTAFYLCASSIHTRSTDTQYFGPGTRLTVL.

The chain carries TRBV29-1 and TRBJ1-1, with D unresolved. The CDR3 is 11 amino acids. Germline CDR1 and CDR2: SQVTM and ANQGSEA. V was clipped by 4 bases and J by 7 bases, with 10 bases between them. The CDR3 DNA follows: TGCAGCGTTGTAATAGCTGTTGAAGCTTTCTTT. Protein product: CSVVIAVEAFF.

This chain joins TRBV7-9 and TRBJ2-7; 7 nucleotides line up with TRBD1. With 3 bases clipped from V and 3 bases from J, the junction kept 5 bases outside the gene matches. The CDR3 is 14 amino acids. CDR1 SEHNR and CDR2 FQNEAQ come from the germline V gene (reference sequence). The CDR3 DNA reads TGTGCCAGCAGCTTTAACAGGGGAGACTACGAGCAGTACTTC. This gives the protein CASSFNRGDYEQYF.

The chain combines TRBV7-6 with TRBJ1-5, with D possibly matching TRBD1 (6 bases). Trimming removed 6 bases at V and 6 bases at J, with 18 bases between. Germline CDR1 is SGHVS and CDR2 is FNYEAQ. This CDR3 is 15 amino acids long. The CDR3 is CASSSLAGATQPQHF. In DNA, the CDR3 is TGTGCCAGCAGTTCCCTAGCAGGGGCTACTCAGCCCCAGCATTTT.

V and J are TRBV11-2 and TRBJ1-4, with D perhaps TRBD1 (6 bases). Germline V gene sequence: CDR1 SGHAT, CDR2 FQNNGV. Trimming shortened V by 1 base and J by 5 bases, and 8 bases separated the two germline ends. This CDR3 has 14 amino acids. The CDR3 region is CASSLGTENEKLFF. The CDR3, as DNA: TGTGCCAGCAGCTTAGGGACAGAAAATGAAAAACTGTTTTTT. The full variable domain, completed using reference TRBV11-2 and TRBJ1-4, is EAGVAQSPRYKIIEKRQSVAFWCNPISGHATLYWYQQILGQGPKLLIQFQNNGVVDDSQLPKDRFSAERLKGVDSTLKIQPAKLEDSAVYLCASSLGTENEKLFFGSGTQLSVL.

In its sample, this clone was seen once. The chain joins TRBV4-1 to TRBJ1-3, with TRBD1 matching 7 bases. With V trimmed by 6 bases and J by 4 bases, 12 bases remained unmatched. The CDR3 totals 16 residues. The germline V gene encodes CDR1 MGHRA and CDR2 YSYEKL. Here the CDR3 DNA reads TGCGCCAGCAGTGCAGGGCAGGGGGGATCGGGAAACACCATATATTTT. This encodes CASSAGQGGSGNTIYF.

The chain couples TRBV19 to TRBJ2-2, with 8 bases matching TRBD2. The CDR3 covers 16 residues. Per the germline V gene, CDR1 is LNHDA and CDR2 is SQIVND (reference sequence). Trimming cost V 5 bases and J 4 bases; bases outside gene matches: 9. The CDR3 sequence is CASSRSPTSGTGELFF. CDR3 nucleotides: TGTGCCAGTAGTCGGAGTCCCACTAGCGGCACCGGGGAGCTGTTTTTT. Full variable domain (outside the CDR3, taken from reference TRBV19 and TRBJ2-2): DGGITQSPKYLFRKEGQNVTLSCEQNLNHDAMYWYRQDPGQGLRLIYYSQIVNDFQKGDIAEGYSVSREKKESFPLTVTSAQKNPTAFYLCASSRSPTSGTGELFFGEGSRLTVL.

CDR3 DNA sequence: TGTGCTAGTGGTTGGGACAGGGCGGAGACCCAGTACTTC. This translates into CASGWDRAETQYF. The J gene is TRBJ2-5, the V gene TRBV12-5; TRBD1 matches at 9 bases. The CDR3 covers 13 residues. Per germline, CDR1 LGHNT and CDR2 FRNRAP. The ends lost 4 bases at V and 5 bases at J; junction bases unmatched: 2.

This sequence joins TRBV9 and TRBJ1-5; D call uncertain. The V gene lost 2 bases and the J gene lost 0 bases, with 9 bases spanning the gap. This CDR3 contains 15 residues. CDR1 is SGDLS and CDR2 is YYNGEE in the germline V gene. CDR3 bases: TGTGCCAGCAGCGTTACTCCTTATAGCAATCAGCCCCAGCATTTT. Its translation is CASSVTPYSNQPQHF. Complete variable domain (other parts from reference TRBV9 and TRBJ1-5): DSGVTQTPKHLITATGQRVTLRCSPRSGDLSVYWYQQSLDQGLQFLIQYYNGEERAKGNILERFSAQQFPDLHSELNLSSLELGDSALYFCASSVTPYSNQPQHFGDGTRLSIL.

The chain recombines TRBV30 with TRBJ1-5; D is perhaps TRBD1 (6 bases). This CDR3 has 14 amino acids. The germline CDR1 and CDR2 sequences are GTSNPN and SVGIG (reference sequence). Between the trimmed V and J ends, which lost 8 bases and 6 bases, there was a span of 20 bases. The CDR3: CARAGTPESQPQHF. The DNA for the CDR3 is TGTGCCCGGGCCGGGACACCCGAAAGTCAGCCCCAGCATTTT.

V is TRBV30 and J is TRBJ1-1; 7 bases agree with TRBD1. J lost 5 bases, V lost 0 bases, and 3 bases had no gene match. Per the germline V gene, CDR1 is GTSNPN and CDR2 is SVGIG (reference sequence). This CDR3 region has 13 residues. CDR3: CAWSVNRGTEAFF. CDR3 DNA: TGTGCCTGGAGTGTAAACAGGGGAACTGAAGCTTTCTTT.

CDR3 loop: CASSLQGATDTQYF. As DNA, the CDR3 is TGTGCCAGCAGCTTACAGGGGGCAACAGATACGCAGTATTTT. The chain has TRBV7-9 and TRBJ2-3; 8 positions match TRBD1. The CDR3 is 14 amino acids. CDR1 and CDR2 from the germline V gene are SEHNR and FQNEAQ (reference sequence). V lost 2 bases to trimming and J lost 3 bases; unmatched junction nucleotides: 1. Filled out from reference TRBV7-9 and TRBJ2-3, the complete variable domain reads DTGVSQNPRHKITKRGQNVTFRCDPISEHNRLYWYRQTLGQGPEFLTYFQNEAQLEKSRLLSDRFSAERPKGSFSTLEIQRTEQGDSAMYLCASSLQGATDTQYFGPGTRLTVL.

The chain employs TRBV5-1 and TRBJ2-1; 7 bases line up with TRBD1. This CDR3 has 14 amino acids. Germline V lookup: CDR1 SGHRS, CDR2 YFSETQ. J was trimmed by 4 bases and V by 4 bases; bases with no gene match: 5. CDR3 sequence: CASSPPGQYNEQFF. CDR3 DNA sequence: TGCGCCAGCAGCCCGCCGGGACAGTACAATGAGCAGTTCTTC.

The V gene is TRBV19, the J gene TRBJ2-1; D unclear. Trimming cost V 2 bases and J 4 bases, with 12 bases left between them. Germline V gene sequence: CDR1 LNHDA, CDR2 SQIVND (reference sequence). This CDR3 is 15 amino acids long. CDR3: CASSISRNLYNEQFF. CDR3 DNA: TGTGCCAGTAGTATAAGCAGGAATCTATACAATGAGCAGTTCTTC.

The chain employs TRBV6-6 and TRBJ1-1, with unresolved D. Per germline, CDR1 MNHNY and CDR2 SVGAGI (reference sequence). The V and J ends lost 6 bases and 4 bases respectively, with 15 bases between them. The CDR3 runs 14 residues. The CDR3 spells CASSLRWEGTEAFF. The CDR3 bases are TGTGCCAGCAGCCTTCGTTGGGAGGGCACTGAAGCTTTCTTT.

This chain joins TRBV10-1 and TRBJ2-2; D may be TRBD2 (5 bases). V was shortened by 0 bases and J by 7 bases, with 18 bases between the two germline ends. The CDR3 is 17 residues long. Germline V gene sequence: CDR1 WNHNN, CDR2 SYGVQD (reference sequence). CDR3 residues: CASSESGRLAAGGELFF. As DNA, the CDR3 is TGCGCCAGCAGTGAGTCTGGGCGGCTAGCAGCCGGCGGGGAGCTGTTTTTT.